This T cell receptor (beta chain) was sequenced during a study of vaccination effects on CD4 cells after COVID-19. Worth noting for this clone: Its cognate antigen is unknown.

Germline assignment: CDR1 SGHVS and CDR2 FQNEAQ. CDR3 length equals 15 residues. Trimming removed 4 bases from V and 4 bases from J, with 15 bases in between. The assay was immunoSEQ multiplex PCR, and TCRdb's table has in-frame clones only and misses some. Altogether about 24,000 clones are present, around 70% being singletons, with the ten largest covering 10%. Before any sequencing was done, the ViraFEST assay used viral peptide pools to expand antigen-specific CD4+ T cells. Scientists isolated CD4+ T cells after an approximately 10-day culture period ended. All study participants received two doses of BNT162b2 or mRNA-1273 vaccine. Wells each received 2.2 million or so PBMC, cultured with approximately 10 IU/ml IL-2 and around 10 ug/ml peptides. Cultures received IL-2 medium that replaced half the medium on days 3 and 7.

This sequence originates from a human donor who received a COVID-19 vaccine. This chain links TRBV7-8 with TRBJ2-3; D is unclear. The material was CD4+ T cells from PBMCs cultured with HCoV-NL63 spike peptides, obtained after COVID-19 vaccination. CDR3 in DNA: TGTGCCAGCAGCTCAGTGGCCTGGAACTCAGATACGCAGTATTTT. Translation gives CASSSVAWNSDTQYF.